A selection of T cell receptor beta chains follows, all from one sample in a study of T cells in Graves' hyperthyroidism and ophthalmopathy. TCRdb re-called the multiplex PCR reads with MiXCR, one entry per CDR3 protein. Seen here are hundreds of thousands of distinct CDR3 sequences, less than 20% observed once, and the top ten hold approximately 50%. Specimen: blood. Receptors were obtained from a middle-aged man with Graves' ophthalmopathy. Both conserved end residues are part of each CDR3. A D gene is named only where the DNA matches it firmly. Size is omitted from some rows. Given values are once, few, many or a class for expanded clones.

j_gene	d_gene	abundance	v_gene	CDR3aa	CDR3nt
TRBJ2-1	.	few	TRBV5-1	CASTTWGNAYNEQFF	TGCGCCAGCACGACGTGGGGAAACGCCTACAATGAGCAGTTCTTC
TRBJ2-3	TRBD2	.	TRBV19	CASSIDKVAGVTDTQYF	TGTGCCAGTAGTATAGATAAGGTAGCGGGGGTTACAGATACGCAGTATTTT
TRBJ2-5	TRBD1	.	TRBV7-3	CASSPGQGREETQYF	TGTGCCAGCAGCCCCGGACAGGGGAGGGAAGAGACCCAGTACTTC
TRBJ2-7	.	.	TRBV6-1	CASSQFASTYEQYF	TGTGCCAGCAGCCAATTTGCCTCAACCTACGAGCAGTACTTC
TRBJ2-1	TRBD2	.	TRBV7-9	CASSLDGTSGRYNEQFF	TGTGCCAGCAGCTTGGACGGGACTAGCGGGAGGTACAATGAGCAGTTCTTC
TRBJ2-2	.	many	TRBV7-2	CASSRAPTANTGELFF	TGTGCCAGCAGCCGGGCCCCGACAGCGAACACCGGGGAGCTGTTTTTT
TRBJ1-1	.	few	TRBV20-1	CSATGTRAGAFF	TGCAGTGCCACTGGGACCAGAGCTGGAGCTTTCTTT
TRBJ1-4	.	few	TRBV30	CAWSVPGFNEKLFF	TGTGCCTGGAGTGTACCAGGGTTCAATGAAAAACTGTTTTTT
TRBJ2-1	TRBD2	.	TRBV7-9	CASSLGGLAGDSREQFF	TGTGCCAGCAGCTTAGGGGGACTAGCGGGAGATAGTAGGGAGCAGTTCTTC
TRBJ2-3	.	many	TRBV2	CASRLGATDTQYF	TGTGCCAGCCGACTAGGGGCCACAGATACGCAGTATTTT
TRBJ1-2	.	few	TRBV6-1	CASSTPRGGPNYGYTF	TGTGCCAGCAGTACCCCCCGGGGAGGGCCTAACTATGGCTACACCTTC
TRBJ2-1	.	.	TRBV14	CASSQLTTNEQFF	TGTGCCAGCAGCCAATTGACTACCAATGAGCAGTTCTTC
TRBJ1-5	TRBD1	many	TRBV2	CASSTDRGGQPQHF	TGTGCCAGCAGCACTGACAGGGGTGGCCAGCCCCAGCATTTT
TRBJ1-3	.	many	TRBV20-1	CSAREGSGNTIYF	TGCAGTGCAAGGGAGGGGTCTGGAAACACCATATATTTT
TRBJ1-4	TRBD1	few	TRBV20-1	CSALTGTGSEKLFF	TGCAGTGCCCTTACTGGGACAGGTTCCGAAAAACTGTTTTTT
TRBJ2-4	.	few	TRBV6-1	CATAMSLAKNIQYF	TGTGCCACCGCAATGTCTCTAGCCAAAAACATTCAGTACTTC
TRBJ2-2	.	.	TRBV7-9	CASTLGAGELFF	TGTGCCAGCACCTTAGGAGCCGGGGAGCTGTTTTTT
TRBJ1-5	TRBD1	.	TRBV10-3	CAISDGTGFGQPQHF	TGTGCCATCAGTGACGGGACAGGGTTTGGTCAGCCCCAGCATTTT
TRBJ2-1	TRBD2	.	TRBV7-3	CASSPGGPVYNEQFF	TGTGCCAGCAGCCCGGGGGGGCCGGTTTACAATGAGCAGTTCTTC
TRBJ1-1	.	.	TRBV12-3/TRBV12-4	CASSPLGVEAFF	TGTGCCAGCAGTCCCCTGGGAGTGGAAGCTTTCTTT
TRBJ1-2	.	many	TRBV27	CASSAWGTMGYGYTF	TGTGCCAGCAGTGCATGGGGGACGATGGGGTATGGCTACACCTTC
TRBJ2-1	TRBD2	few	TRBV3-1	CASSQARLAGGDEQFF	TGTGCCAGCAGCCAAGCCCGACTAGCGGGAGGTGATGAGCAGTTCTTC